A single sample gave rise to the 19 T cell receptor beta chains below, sequenced in a study of control samples from healthy donors and cancer patients. TCRdb's copy holds only in-frame clones and misses some; the assay was immunoSEQ multiplex PCR. The sample has about 110,000 clones, roughly four fifths seen once; the top ten hold around 6.4%. The sequenced sample was blood. These receptors were collected from a man between 18 and 35 years old in good health.

The chain uses TRBV2 and TRBJ1-2, with 7 positions matching TRBD1. The V segment lost 6 bases and the J segment 2 bases; nucleotides outside the gene matches: 12. The CDR3 covers 16 residues. Germline V gene data show CDR1 as SNHLY and CDR2 as FYNNEI. Here the CDR3 reads CASRDFRDRDNYGYTF. For the CDR3, the DNA is TGTGCCAGCAGGGACTTCCGGGACAGAGACAACTATGGCTACACCTTC.

This clone was detected only a few times. The J gene is TRBJ1-1, the V gene TRBV5-6, with TRBD1 as a possible D gene (5 bases). Between the trimmed V and J ends, which lost 0 bases and 1 base, there was a span of 13 bases. Germline V CDR1 and CDR2: SGHDT, YYEEEE. CDR3 length: 16 residues. CDR3 sequence (DNA): TGTGCCAGCAGCTTGGCCCCTGGGAGGGGGAACACTGAAGCTTTCTTT. Its protein product is CASSLAPGRGNTEAFF. Looking up the rest from reference TRBV5-6 and TRBJ1-1 gives the full variable domain: DAGVTQSPTHLIKTRGQQVTLRCSPKSGHDTVSWYQQALGQGPQFIFQYYEEEERQRGNFPDRFSGHQFPNYSSELNVNALLLGDSALYLCASSLAPGRGNTEAFFGQGTRLTVV.

This chain links TRBV28 with TRBJ1-3, with a possible D match to TRBD1 (5 bases). The ends were cut back, 5 bases at V and 10 bases at J, with 21 bases in the middle. The CDR3 sequence is 15 residues long. Per the germline V gene, CDR1 is MDHEN and CDR2 is SYDVKM. CDR3: CASSQYRTAYRTIYF. Written as DNA, the CDR3 is TGTGCCAGCAGTCAATACAGGACCGCGTACCGGACCATATATTTT.

This clone was seen only once. J is TRBJ1-6 and V is TRBV9; D remains ambiguous. V gave up 3 bases and J gave up 0 bases, with 7 bases separating them. The CDR3 spans 15 residues. Germline CDR1 is SGDLS and CDR2 is YYNGEE. This CDR3 reads CASSAESSYNSPLHF. CDR3 DNA: TGTGCCAGCAGCGCAGAGAGCTCCTATAATTCACCCCTCCACTTT.

The gene calls are TRBV13 and TRBJ2-7; D gene unclear. The CDR3 is 13 residues long. V gave up 5 bases and J gave up 2 bases, with 10 bases separating them. CDR1 and CDR2 (germline): PRHDT, FYEKMQ (reference sequence). The CDR3 nucleotides read TGTGCCAGCAGCCCATGGGGTCCCTACGAGCAGTACGTC. It codes for CASSPWGPYEQYV.

This chain joins TRBV7-9 and TRBJ1-4, with 7 bases aligning to TRBD1. The CDR3 extends over 14 amino acids. V trimming: 6 bases; J trimming: 3 bases; junction bases outside the gene matches: 4. Germline V CDR1 and CDR2: SEHNR, FQNEAQ (reference sequence). CDR3 loop: CASRPDRANEKLFF. The CDR3 coding sequence is TGTGCCAGCAGACCCGACAGGGCTAATGAAAAACTGTTTTTT.

This clone has only a few counts. The chain uses TRBV5-8 and TRBJ2-3; D might be TRBD2 (5 bases). The length of the CDR3 is 16 residues. CDR1 SGHTS and CDR2 YDEGEE come from the germline V gene. V lost 2 bases and J lost 2, with 15 bases in between. This chain's CDR3 is CASSFRGWGSTDTQYF. The DNA of the CDR3 is TGTGCCAGCAGCTTCCGCGGGTGGGGATCCACAGATACGCAGTATTTT.

The chain has TRBV27 and TRBJ2-1; D perhaps matches TRBD1 (6 bases). Germline values: CDR1 MNHEY, CDR2 SMNVEV (reference sequence). The CDR3 is 16 amino acids. Trimming removed 5 bases from V and 0 bases from J, with 14 bases in between. The CDR3 here is CASSPGQSRSYNEQFF. CDR3 DNA: TGTGCCAGCAGTCCTGGACAGTCCCGCTCCTACAATGAGCAGTTCTTC.

The genes are TRBV6-5 and TRBJ2-7; 7 bases map to TRBD1. The V gene end was trimmed by 6 bases and the J gene end by 1 base; junction bases not matched to a gene: 3. The CDR3 length is 13 residues. Germline-derived CDR1 and CDR2 are MNHEY and SVGAGI. CDR3 sequence reads: CASSEGASYEQYV. CDR3 nucleotides: TGTGCCAGCAGCGAGGGGGCTTCCTACGAGCAGTACGTC.

The chain links TRBV4-1 to TRBJ1-1; tentatively, D is TRBD1 (6 bases). The CDR3 is made up of 16 amino acids. Per germline, CDR1 MGHRA and CDR2 YSYEKL. V dropped 0 bases and J dropped 0 bases, with 11 bases sitting between them. CDR3 sequence (DNA): TGCGCCAGCAGCCAAGACGGGACATCTATGAACACTGAAGCTTTCTTT. This codes for CASSQDGTSMNTEAFF.

The V call is TRBV6-1, the J call TRBJ2-1; D unclear. Trimming took off 1 base at V and 3 bases at J, with 10 bases between the two ends. The germline V gene encodes CDR1 MNHNS and CDR2 SASEGT. The CDR3 covers 15 residues. Here the CDR3 reads CASSEEGQSYNEQFF. In DNA form, the CDR3 reads TGTGCCAGCAGTGAAGAAGGTCAGAGCTACAATGAGCAGTTCTTC.

This chain links TRBV27 with TRBJ1-6; no clear D gene. This CDR3 has 13 amino acids. Germline assignment: CDR1 MNHEY and CDR2 SMNVEV (reference sequence). V dropped 2 bases and J dropped 9 bases, with 8 bases sitting between them. CDR3 DNA sequence: TGTGCCAGCAGTTTAGGTTGGGGTTCACCCCTCCACTTT. Encoded protein: CASSLGWGSPLHF.

The chain recombines TRBV4-2 with TRBJ2-7; D is possibly TRBD1 or TRBD2 (6 bases each). The germline V gene has CDR1 LGHNA and CDR2 YNFKEQ. Trimming left V 1 base short and J 5 bases short, with 15 bases between. This CDR3 region has 15 residues. The CDR3 region is CASSQAGVREDEQYF. The CDR3 DNA reads TGTGCCAGCAGCCAAGCAGGGGTTAGGGAGGACGAGCAGTACTTC.

The chain employs TRBV10-2 and TRBJ1-2; no definite D call. The V end was cut by 8 bases, the J end by 1 base, with 11 bases between. Germline V CDR1 and CDR2: WSHSY, SAAADI. This CDR3 has 13 residues. The CDR3 is CASWLGINYGYTF. Here the CDR3 DNA reads TGCGCCAGCTGGCTAGGGATTAACTATGGCTACACCTTC.

The J gene is TRBJ2-1, the V gene TRBV7-2; D ambiguous. The CDR3 totals 15 residues. Trimming cost V 5 bases and J 3 bases, with 14 bases left between them. The germline V gene encodes CDR1 SGHTA and CDR2 FQGNSA. CDR3 amino acids: CASSPPSQVYNEQFF. The CDR3, as DNA: TGTGCCAGCAGCCCTCCCTCCCAGGTCTACAATGAGCAGTTCTTC. The full variable domain, in which reference TRBV7-2 and TRBJ2-1 provide the parts outside the CDR3, is GAGVSQSPSNKVTEKGKDVELRCDPISGHTALYWYRQSLGQGLEFLIYFQGNSAPDKSGLPSDRFSAERTGGSVSTLTIQRTQQEDSAVYLCASSPPSQVYNEQFFGPGTRLTVL.

This rearrangement joins TRBV15 to TRBJ2-2, with D maybe TRBD2 (5 bases). Germline CDR1 and CDR2: LNHNV and YYDKDF (reference sequence). V was pared by 1 base and J by 6 bases, with 9 bases between. The CDR3 loop spans 14 amino acids. The CDR3 spells CATSRAGGSGELFF. CDR3 bases: TGTGCCACCAGCAGAGCGGGCGGGTCCGGGGAGCTGTTTTTT.

This clone came up once. V and J are TRBV6-1 and TRBJ1-2, with TRBD1 matching over 8 bases. V shed 2 bases and J 4 bases; nucleotides not matched to a gene: 6. The CDR3 covers 15 residues. CDR1 is MNHNS and CDR2 is SASEGT in the germline V gene. The CDR3 DNA sequence: TGTGCCAGCAGTGAACGACAGGGGCGGGCCTATGGCTACACCTTC. It specifies CASSERQGRAYGYTF.

On this clone itself: One junction end does not reproduce the germline sequence, and a read error may be involved. The genes are TRBV6-1 and TRBJ1-1, with 7 bases that match TRBD1. From germline, CDR1 is MNHNS and CDR2 SASEGT. The CDR3 extends over 14 amino acids. CDR3 region: CASSEGGYRTEAFF. The DNA for the CDR3 is TGTGCCAGCAGCGAAGGGGGCTATCGCACTGAAGCTTTCTTT.

This clone was found once. The chain links TRBV11-2 to TRBJ2-1, with 8 bases aligning to TRBD2. The CDR3 sequence is 15 residues long. V lost 5 bases and J lost 5; bases outside the gene matches: 8. CDR1 is SGHAT and CDR2 is FQNNGV in the germline V gene. CDR3 sequence reads: CASSATGLGNNEQFF. The CDR3 DNA reads as TGTGCCAGCAGCGCCACGGGACTAGGTAACAATGAGCAGTTCTTC.